This TCR beta chain was captured by sequencing in a study of a mutant IDH1 vaccine in newly diagnosed glioma. Study information: Treated individuals were approximately 62% male and around 40% female, averaging roughly 43 years of age. Prior therapy was radiotherapy, temozolomide, or both; most received both. General observations from the study: Vaccination induced immune responses in over 85% of patients.

The CDR3 extends over 15 amino acids. Germline V gives CDR1 KGHSH, CDR2 LQKENI. With 3 bases clipped from V and 4 bases from J, the junction kept 5 bases outside the gene matches. The time point denotes: baseline, week 1 (first vaccination visit). The treatment denotes: pre-vaccination baseline after standard-of-care therapy. About this clone itself: The antigen is unknown.

Method: immunoSEQ multiplex PCR; TCRdb's copy keeps in-frame clones and lacks some. Of some 90,000 clones in the sample, 82% were seen once. The starting material was PBMCs, obtained from a glioma patient treated with radiotherapy, temozolomide or both. The receptor was derived from a man between 35 and 55 years old with glioma. Some clones in this sample may be carry-over from other donors' samples. V gene TRBV18 combines with J gene TRBJ2-7; 11 bases match TRBD2. The DNA for the CDR3 is TGTGCCAGCTCACCTAGACTAGCGGGGTCTTACGAGCAGTACTTC. Protein sequence: CASSPRLAGSYEQYF. The full variable domain, in which reference TRBV18 and TRBJ2-7 provide the parts outside the CDR3, is NAGVMQNPRHLVRRRGQEARLRCSPMKGHSHVYWYRQLPEEGLKFMVYLQKENIIDESGMPKERFSAEFPKEGPSILRIQQVVRGDSAAYFCASSPRLAGSYEQYFGPGTRLTVT.